This T cell receptor (beta chain) is from a study of T cells in Graves' hyperthyroidism and ophthalmopathy. Each diagnosis was grounded in clinical symptoms, serum thyroxine and TRAb, thyroid ultrasound, and orbital computed tomography. CDR3 length: 18 amino acids. Between the trimmed V and J ends, which lost 1 base and 0 bases, there was a span of 13 bases. Overall study results and limits: The model's output predicted ophthalmopathy at a median of roughly 6.9 months prior to onset. Ophthalmopathy could be told apart from stable hyperthyroidism with a 13 V-J model.

A word on this clonotype: Its antigen is not identified.

The CDR3 regions of TCR beta were amplified from RNA transcripts. Using the HTBI primer set, a first-round RT-PCR was run on the TCR CDR3. TCRdb reprocessed the multiplex PCR reads with MiXCR, giving one entry per CDR3 protein. The data contain 300,000 to 500,000 distinct CDR3 sequences, 15% of them singletons. The chain links TRBV12-3 or TRBV12-4 to TRBJ2-6, with D maybe TRBD2 (6 bases). The sequence was obtained from a woman aged 25 to 45 with Graves' hyperthyroidism. Input material: blood. The CDR3: CASSLEEGSSSGANVLTF. The CDR3 DNA is TGTGCCAGCAGTTTAGAGGAGGGGTCCTCCTCTGGGGCCAACGTCCTGACTTTC.